The 23 T cell receptor beta chains presented below share a single source sample, sequenced in a study of blood T cell repertoires in COVID-19. Measured with immunoSEQ multiplex PCR; TCRdb has only the in-frame clones, and not every one. The table shows around 39,000 clones, with approximately 81% occurring only once. The material sequenced was peripheral blood. These TCRs come from a man older than 75 with active or convalescent COVID-19.

The chain couples TRBV24-1 to TRBJ2-3, with 8 nucleotides matching TRBD1. CDR3 length: 16 residues. V lost 5 bases and J lost 2; bases outside the gene matches: 8. Germline V gene data show CDR1 as KGHDR and CDR2 as SFDVKD. In DNA form, the CDR3 reads TGTGCCACCAGTGGAACCGGACAGGGCAACACAGATACGCAGTATTTT. It translates to CATSGTGQGNTDTQYF.

V usage is TRBV11-2 and J usage is TRBJ2-7; 11 positions agree with TRBD2. Per the germline V gene, CDR1 is SGHAT and CDR2 is FQNNGV. The CDR3 spans 15 residues. V shed 3 bases, J shed 6 bases, and the junction held 7 bases outside the gene matches. The CDR3 region has the DNA TGTGCCAGCAGCTTCGCCACCGGGACTAGCGGCGAGCAGTACTTC. The encoded protein is CASSFATGTSGEQYF. The full variable domain, rest sourced from reference TRBV11-2 and TRBJ2-7, is EAGVAQSPRYKIIEKRQSVAFWCNPISGHATLYWYQQILGQGPKLLIQFQNNGVVDDSQLPKDRFSAERLKGVDSTLKIQPAKLEDSAVYLCASSFATGTSGEQYFGPGTRLTVT.

This chain connects TRBV3-1 (or the pseudogene TRBV3-2) to TRBJ2-7, with TRBD1 matching 8 bases. Trimming at V came to 4 bases and at J to 3 bases, leaving 5 bases not matched to a gene. CDR3 length: 14 amino acids. CDR1 and CDR2 from the germline V gene are LGHDT and YNNKEL (reference sequence). The CDR3 sequence: CASSRSGTGYEQYF. The CDR3 DNA is TGTGCCAGCAGCCGATCCGGGACAGGCTACGAGCAGTACTTC.

The rearrangement joins TRBV6-5 to TRBJ2-5; 9 positions match TRBD1. Germline lookup yields CDR1 MNHEY and CDR2 SVGAGI. The CDR3 runs to 14 residues. Trimming at V came to 6 bases and at J to 2 bases, leaving 4 bases not matched to a gene. CDR3 loop: CASRDRGGQETQYF. The CDR3 DNA sequence: TGTGCCAGCAGGGACAGGGGCGGACAAGAGACCCAGTACTTC.

The chain couples TRBV5-6 to TRBJ1-1; no definite D call. V dropped 0 bases and J dropped 1 base, with 13 bases sitting between them. This CDR3 spans 16 amino acids. In germline, CDR1 is SGHDT, CDR2 YYEEEE. CDR3 DNA sequence: TGTGCCAGCAGCTTGGAAACACCCTCGGGGAACACTGAAGCTTTCTTT. This translates into CASSLETPSGNTEAFF.

Only a few counts were recorded for this clone. The chain combines TRBV19 with TRBJ1-2; 8 bases agree with TRBD1. The CDR3 length is 14 residues. Per the germline V gene, CDR1 is LNHDA and CDR2 is SQIVND (reference sequence). V lost 3 bases, J lost 10 bases, and 10 bases stayed unmatched. The CDR3 sequence: CASSMRTGSYFYTF. CDR3 nucleotide sequence: TGTGCCAGTAGTATGAGGACAGGGTCCTATTTCTACACCTTC.

The gene calls are TRBV19 and TRBJ1-2; 7 bases are shared with TRBD1. The V and J ends lost 0 bases and 1 base, in that order; junction bases with no gene match: 5. The CDR3 consists of 16 residues. Germline CDR1 LNHDA, CDR2 SQIVND (reference sequence). CDR3 nucleotide sequence: TGTGCCAGTAGTATAGATGGGACAGCCTATAACTATGGCTACACCTTC. Translated, it gives CASSIDGTAYNYGYTF.

This chain connects TRBV6-5 to TRBJ2-7; 7 bases align to TRBD2. The germline gives CDR1 MNHEY, CDR2 SVGAGI. V lost 7 bases to trimming and J lost 2 bases; unmatched junction nucleotides: 8. The length of the CDR3 is 14 residues. This chain's CDR3 is CASMWTRGTYEQYF. The CDR3 bases are TGTGCCAGCATGTGGACTAGAGGGACCTACGAGCAGTACTTC.

The chain carries TRBV10-3 and TRBJ2-3, with TRBD2 identical over 16 bases. Germline-derived CDR1 and CDR2 are ENHRY and SYGVKD. The CDR3 is made up of 17 amino acids. With V trimmed by 2 bases and J by 6 bases, 5 bases remained unmatched. The chain's CDR3 is CAISEPGLAGGRDTQYF. CDR3 DNA sequence: TGTGCCATCAGTGAGCCGGGACTAGCGGGGGGGCGTGATACGCAGTATTTT.

This clone was counted a single time. The chain links TRBV6-5 to TRBJ2-4; 8 bases are shared with TRBD1. The junction had 7 bases not matched to a gene; V was cut back by 0 bases and J by 6 bases. Per the germline V gene, CDR1 is MNHEY and CDR2 is SVGAGI. There are 16 residues in the CDR3. The chain's CDR3 is CASSYSRDRRRNIQYF. CDR3 in DNA: TGTGCCAGCAGTTACTCAAGGGACAGGAGAAGAAACATTCAGTACTTC.

The chain combines TRBV19 with TRBJ2-5; the match to TRBD2 covers 7 bases. J gave up 3 bases and V 5 bases, and 3 bases lay outside the gene matches. This CDR3 region has 13 residues. Germline loops: CDR1 LNHDA, CDR2 SQIVND (reference sequence). CDR3 DNA sequence: TGTGCCAGTAGTCGGGCGGGGGAAGAGACCCAGTACTTC. It encodes CASSRAGEETQYF. The full variable domain, in which reference TRBV19 and TRBJ2-5 provide the parts outside the CDR3, is DGGITQSPKYLFRKEGQNVTLSCEQNLNHDAMYWYRQDPGQGLRLIYYSQIVNDFQKGDIAEGYSVSREKKESFPLTVTSAQKNPTAFYLCASSRAGEETQYFGPGTRLLVL.

CDR3: CASSQGAGGDQPQHF. CDR3 DNA sequence: TGTGCCAGCAGCCAAGGGGCAGGGGGCGATCAGCCCCAGCATTTT. This chain joins TRBV4-2 and TRBJ1-5; 8 bases are shared with TRBD1. With 1 base clipped from V and 5 bases from J, the junction kept 4 bases outside the gene matches. In germline, CDR1 is LGHNA, CDR2 YNFKEQ. The CDR3 consists of 15 residues.

The chain recombines TRBV29-1 with TRBJ2-7; D is perhaps TRBD2 (7 bases). CDR3 size: 11 residues. Germline V gene lookup returns CDR1 SQVTM and CDR2 ANQGSEA. The V end lost 4 bases, the J end lost 9 bases, and 13 bases lay between the germline ends. The CDR3 bases are TGCAGCGTTGTTGGGGGGGCGACGCAGTACTTC. It specifies CSVVGGATQYF.

This clone was observed a single time. The chain has TRBV24-1 and TRBJ2-3; 9 nucleotides line up with TRBD1. Germline V gene data show CDR1 as KGHDR and CDR2 as SFDVKD. V trimming: 4 bases; J trimming: 2 bases; junction bases outside the gene matches: 3. The CDR3 length is 15 residues. Written as DNA, the CDR3 is TGTGCCACCAGTGACAAACAGGGGGCCACAGATACGCAGTATTTT. This codes for CATSDKQGATDTQYF.

The CDR3 region is CASSQEGAATANTGELFF. The CDR3 DNA sequence: TGTGCCAGCAGCCAAGAAGGGGCAGCTACCGCGAACACCGGGGAGCTGTTTTTT. This sequence joins TRBV4-2 and TRBJ2-2; a weak D match, TRBD1 (5 bases). The length of the CDR3 is 18 residues. Trimming removed 0 bases at V and 0 bases at J, with 14 bases between. Germline V gene lookup returns CDR1 LGHNA and CDR2 YNFKEQ.

This clone has only a few counts. This sequence joins TRBV7-2 and TRBJ2-7; D is unresolved. V lost 4 bases to trimming and J lost 5 bases, with 6 bases between them. Germline loops: CDR1 SGHTA, CDR2 FQGNSA. This CDR3 region has 11 residues. The CDR3 sequence: CASSSADEQYF. The DNA of the CDR3 is TGTGCCAGCAGCTCAGCCGACGAGCAGTACTTC.

By its share, this clone is medium-sized. J is TRBJ1-2 and V is TRBV7-9; D call uncertain. CDR1 and CDR2 (germline): SEHNR, FQNEAQ (reference sequence). V lost 5 bases and J lost 3, with 13 bases in between. The CDR3 consists of 14 residues. The CDR3 loop reads CASSPRIRDYGYTF. The CDR3 coding sequence is TGTGCCAGCAGCCCTCGGATTCGGGACTATGGCTACACCTTC.

The chain carries TRBV27 and TRBJ1-1, with 7 positions matching TRBD1. The CDR3 runs to 15 residues. Germline V gene lookup returns CDR1 MNHEY and CDR2 SMNVEV (reference sequence). The ends lost 6 bases at V and 4 bases at J; junction bases unmatched: 11. The CDR3 reads CASRRGQVGGTEAFF. The CDR3 nucleotides are TGTGCCAGCAGAAGAGGACAGGTGGGGGGCACTGAAGCTTTCTTT.

A few counts support this clone. The chain recombines TRBV11-3 with TRBJ2-3; 7 positions agree with TRBD1. This CDR3 has 15 residues. Unmatched junction bases numbered 9, after V lost 5 bases and J lost 4 bases. CDR1 and CDR2 (germline): SGHNT, YENEEA. The CDR3 loop reads CASSERTGSADTQYF. The CDR3 DNA reads TGTGCCAGCAGCGAGAGGACAGGAAGCGCAGATACGCAGTATTTT.

The chain recombines TRBV7-9 with TRBJ2-2; D gene ambiguous. The germline CDR1 and CDR2 sequences are SEHNR and FQNEAQ (reference sequence). The CDR3 sequence is 14 residues long. V was trimmed by 5 bases and J by 4 bases, leaving 11 bases between them. The CDR3 nucleotides are TGTGCCAGCAGCCAAGACATTCTCACCGGGGAGCTGTTTTTT. It yields the protein CASSQDILTGELFF.

The rearrangement links TRBV7-3 to TRBJ2-1, with 9 bases identical to TRBD2. The J segment lost 7 bases and the V segment lost 5 bases, leaving 6 bases of the junction unmatched. Germline-derived CDR1 and CDR2 are SGHTA and FQGTGA. The CDR3 has 14 residues. As DNA, the CDR3 is TGTGCCAGCAGCCCCATAGCGGGGGAAAATGAGCAGTTCTTC. Residues: CASSPIAGENEQFF.

The chain has TRBV6-2 or TRBV6-3 and TRBJ2-1; the match to TRBD1 covers 8 bases. Germline V lookup: CDR1 MNHEY, CDR2 SVGEGT. J gave up 3 bases and V 2 bases, and 3 bases lay outside the gene matches. CDR3 size: 15 residues. CDR3 DNA: TGTGCCAGCAGTTACGAGGGACAGGACTACAATGAGCAGTTCTTC. Protein sequence: CASSYEGQDYNEQFF.

The V and J genes are TRBV6-4 and TRBJ2-7; D uncertain. The CDR3 extends over 12 amino acids. Trimming stripped 2 bases from V and 6 bases from J, with 8 bases between. From germline, CDR1 is MRHNA and CDR2 SNTAGT. The CDR3 coding sequence is TGTGCCAGCAGTGACCCGCAGTGCGAGCAGTACTTC. Protein sequence: CASSDPQCEQYF.